This T cell receptor (beta chain) was captured by sequencing in a study of vaccination and CD4 T cells after COVID-19. The overall study: Ranging from 14 to 241, the interval between dose two and post-vaccine sampling had a median of 72 days.

Noted time point: late sampling 161 to 241 days after vaccination in a few convalescent patients. Treatment here: approximately nine-day PBMC culture with coronavirus spike peptide pools or control peptides (ViraFEST assay). Study conclusions and caveats: Spike mono-reactivity was found in 304 of 307 vaccine-specific clones from convalescent patients.

Cultured CD4+ T-cell DNA underwent Oncomine TCR Beta short-read sequencing. TCRdb re-called the PCR reads with MiXCR, one entry per CDR3 protein. The table records more than 20,000 distinct CDR3 sequences, approximately 32% of them present only once. CDR1 and CDR2 (germline): DFQATT, SNEGSKA (reference sequence). Trimming took 5 bases from V and 5 from J; bases not matched to a gene: 10. This CDR3 has 15 residues. Worth noting for this clonotype: Its antigen is still unknown.

This sequence was found in a human donor who had recovered from COVID-19. Sequenced material: CD4+ T cells from blood, cultured in vitro, taken about 7 months after SARS-CoV-2 vaccination. The V call is TRBV20-1, the J call TRBJ2-1; 9 bases match TRBD2. The CDR3 here is CSASLGASGDNEQFF. The CDR3 DNA is TGCAGTGCTTCCCTAGGGGCTAGCGGGGACAATGAGCAGTTCTTC.